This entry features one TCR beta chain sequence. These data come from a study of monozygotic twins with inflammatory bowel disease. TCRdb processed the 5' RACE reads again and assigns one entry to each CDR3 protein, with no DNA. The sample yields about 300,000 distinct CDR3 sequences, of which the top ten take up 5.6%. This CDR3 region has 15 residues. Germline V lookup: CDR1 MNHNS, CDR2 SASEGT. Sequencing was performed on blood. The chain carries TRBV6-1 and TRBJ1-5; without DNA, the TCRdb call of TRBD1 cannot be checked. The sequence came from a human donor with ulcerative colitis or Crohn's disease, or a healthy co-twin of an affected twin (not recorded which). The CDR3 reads CASSEVTGGNQPQHF.